This entry lists 29 T cell receptor beta chains sequenced from one sample in a study of tumor-infiltrating lymphocytes in localized non-small cell lung cancer. The protocol was immunoSEQ multiplex PCR, while the TCRdb copy is restricted to in-frame clones and leaves out a portion. This table holds 23,000 or so clones, 50% to 70% found once. Sequencing was carried out using lung tumor tissue. These receptors were taken from a human donor with non-small cell lung cancer.

The chain carries TRBV10-2 and TRBJ2-1; D call uncertain. CDR1 is WSHSY and CDR2 is SAAADI in the germline V gene. The CDR3 runs 11 residues. Trimming pared 6 bases from V and 10 bases from J, leaving 10 bases between. The CDR3 region is CASRYNSEQFF. The DNA for the CDR3 is TGCGCCAGCAGATACAACTCCGAGCAGTTCTTC.

This clone was seen only once. The chain combines TRBV19 with TRBJ2-1; 11 nucleotides line up with TRBD2. The germline V gene has CDR1 LNHDA and CDR2 SQIVND (reference sequence). V was pared by 10 bases and J by 4 bases, with 6 bases of the junction left unmatched. This CDR3 is 14 amino acids long. In nucleotides, the CDR3 is TGTGCCACCCTACTAGCGGGAGCTTACAATGAGCAGTTCTTC. Translating it yields CATLLAGAYNEQFF.

The chain employs TRBV2 and TRBJ2-2, with unresolved D. Germline CDR1 and CDR2: SNHLY and FYNNEI. V shed 6 bases and J shed 5 bases, with 16 bases lying between them. The CDR3 length is 15 residues. The CDR3 sequence: CASSPPVDVTGELFF. In DNA form, the CDR3 reads TGTGCCAGCAGCCCCCCAGTGGATGTAACCGGGGAGCTGTTTTTT.

V usage is TRBV19 and J usage is TRBJ1-2; no firm D call. V lost 6 bases and J lost 5, with 13 bases in between. The CDR3 runs to 13 residues. From germline, CDR1 is LNHDA and CDR2 SQIVND (reference sequence). CDR3 coding DNA: TGTGCCAGTAGATATAACAGCGCGTATGGCTACACCTTC. Encoded protein: CASRYNSAYGYTF.

This sequence joins TRBV5-1 and TRBJ1-3; D gene unclear. CDR3 length: 16 amino acids. V gave up 4 bases and J gave up 0 bases, with 14 bases separating them. Per the germline V gene, CDR1 is SGHRS and CDR2 is YFSETQ. The CDR3 region has the DNA TGCGCCAGCAGCCGGGAGTCTCTTGCCTCTGGAAACACCATATATTTT. Translating it yields CASSRESLASGNTIYF.

In its sample, this clone was seen a few times. CDR3 region: CASSVNNEQFF. The CDR3 coding sequence is TGTGCCAGCAGCGTTAACAATGAGCAGTTCTTC. The chain is built from TRBV9 and TRBJ2-1; D unresolved. V was trimmed by 2 bases and J by 5 bases, leaving 2 bases between them. Germline-derived CDR1 and CDR2 are SGDLS and YYNGEE. This CDR3 spans 11 amino acids. The entire variable domain, with the rest obtained from reference TRBV9 and TRBJ2-1, is as follows: DSGVTQTPKHLITATGQRVTLRCSPRSGDLSVYWYQQSLDQGLQFLIQYYNGEERAKGNILERFSAQQFPDLHSELNLSSLELGDSALYFCASSVNNEQFFGPGTRLTVL.

V and J are TRBV5-5 and TRBJ1-1; TRBD1 might be the D (6 bases). The germline V gene has CDR1 SGHKS and CDR2 YYEKEE (reference sequence). Trimming took off 3 bases at V and 5 bases at J, with 20 bases between the two ends. CDR3 length: 16 residues. The CDR3 coding sequence is TGTGCCAGCAGCTCGGCTACGACAGGTGGAAGGACTGAAGCTTTCTTT. Residues: CASSSATTGGRTEAFF.

This clone showed up just once. The chain combines TRBV19 with TRBJ1-2, with TRBD1 as a possible D gene (5 bases). V was shortened by 5 bases and J by 2 bases, with 12 bases between the two germline ends. The germline V gene encodes CDR1 LNHDA and CDR2 SQIVND (reference sequence). The CDR3 consists of 14 residues. The CDR3 sequence is CASSDTGDNYGYTF. CDR3 nucleotides: TGTGCCAGTAGTGACACAGGAGACAACTATGGCTACACCTTC.

This clone was seen just once. The chain carries TRBV18 and TRBJ1-1; 7 bases agree with TRBD1. CDR1 is KGHSH and CDR2 is LQKENI in the germline V gene. The CDR3 length is 15 residues. J lost 3 bases, V lost 4 bases, and 8 bases had no gene match. In DNA, the CDR3 is TGTGCCAGCTCACTTCAGGGAGGGGGCTACACTGAAGCTTTCTTT. It yields the protein CASSLQGGGYTEAFF.

The rearrangement links TRBV29-1 to TRBJ2-7, with a possible D match to TRBD1 (5 bases). CDR3 length: 11 amino acids. The germline CDR1 and CDR2 sequences are SQVTM and ANQGSEA. V dropped 4 bases and J dropped 7 bases, with 11 bases sitting between them. The CDR3 reads CSVGQGIEQYF. The CDR3 DNA reads TGCAGCGTTGGGCAGGGAATAGAGCAGTACTTC.

This clone has more than one count but fewer than ten. The genes are TRBV18 and TRBJ1-1; D may be TRBD1 (6 bases). Trimming took off 3 bases at V and 3 bases at J, with 14 bases between the two ends. From germline, CDR1 is KGHSH and CDR2 LQKENI. CDR3 length: 15 residues. The CDR3 sequence: CASSPTGASDTEAFF. The DNA of the CDR3 is TGTGCCAGCTCACCCACGGGGGCGTCGGACACTGAAGCTTTCTTT.

The chain has TRBV5-6 and TRBJ2-7, with 11 bases fitting TRBD1. The germline gives CDR1 SGHDT, CDR2 YYEEEE. The CDR3 spans 15 residues. J gave up 7 bases and V 3 bases, and 9 bases lay outside the gene matches. This chain's CDR3 is CASSSGQGAWREQYF. The CDR3 region has the DNA TGTGCCAGCAGCTCAGGACAGGGGGCCTGGAGAGAGCAGTACTTC.

CDR3 region: CASSLSWVPGNTIYF. DNA for the CDR3: TGTGCCAGCAGTTTATCATGGGTTCCTGGAAACACCATATATTTT. The V and J genes are TRBV27 and TRBJ1-3; D is undetermined. V lost 0 bases to trimming and J lost 2 bases, with 8 bases between them. The CDR3 has 15 residues. CDR1 and CDR2 (germline): MNHEY, SMNVEV (reference sequence).

This clone was picked up a small number of times. The genes are TRBV6-6 and TRBJ1-1; 7 bases agree with TRBD1. Per germline, CDR1 MNHNY and CDR2 SVGAGI (reference sequence). Trimming cost V 2 bases and J 0 bases; bases outside gene matches: 3. CDR3 size: 15 residues. The CDR3 protein is CASSYDRDMNTEAFF. The DNA for the CDR3 is TGTGCCAGCAGTTACGACAGGGACATGAACACTGAAGCTTTCTTT.

The CDR3 spells CASSARTGATYGYTF. Written as DNA, the CDR3 is TGTGCCAGCAGTGCTCGAACAGGGGCCACCTATGGCTACACCTTC. The chain carries TRBV6-1 and TRBJ1-2; 7 positions match TRBD1. Germline V lookup: CDR1 MNHNS, CDR2 SASEGT. The CDR3 extends over 15 amino acids. V was clipped by 4 bases and J by 4 bases; unmatched bases: 9.

The chain has TRBV6-6 and TRBJ1-5, with D perhaps TRBD1 (6 bases). Deletions cut 2 bases from V and 7 bases from J, with 12 bases between. Germline CDR1 reads MNHNY; CDR2 reads SVGAGI (reference sequence). The CDR3 is made up of 14 amino acids. The CDR3 nucleotides are TGTGCCAGCAGTTACACAGGGAATCAACAGCCCCAGCATTTT. This gives the protein CASSYTGNQQPQHF.

This clone appeared a few times. The rearrangement links TRBV9 to TRBJ1-5; the D is unclear. The germline gives CDR1 SGDLS, CDR2 YYNGEE. V lost 0 bases and J lost 7, with 11 bases in between. This CDR3 has 14 residues. CDR3: CASSVGSTGQPQHF. The CDR3 DNA is TGTGCCAGCAGCGTAGGATCCACGGGGCAGCCCCAGCATTTT.

The chain recombines TRBV5-1 with TRBJ1-1; TRBD1 might be the D (6 bases). Germline V gives CDR1 SGHRS, CDR2 YFSETQ. The ends were cut back, 0 bases at V and 4 bases at J, with 13 bases in the middle. The CDR3 contains 15 residues. CDR3 protein: CASSLGLGRGTEAFF. Here the CDR3 DNA reads TGCGCCAGCAGCTTGGGACTGGGCAGGGGCACTGAAGCTTTCTTT.

V gene TRBV9 combines with J gene TRBJ2-3; D remains unclear. The CDR3 runs 14 residues. Germline CDR1 SGDLS, CDR2 YYNGEE. With 2 bases removed from V and 0 bases from J, the gap between germline ends came to 7 bases. The chain's CDR3 is CASSVLSSTDTQYF. The CDR3 coding sequence is TGTGCCAGCAGCGTTCTCTCTAGCACAGATACGCAGTATTTT.

This chain connects TRBV7-2 to TRBJ1-2; tentative D call: TRBD1 (6 bases). With 1 base removed from V and 5 bases from J, the gap between germline ends came to 14 bases. Germline-derived CDR1 and CDR2 are SGHTA and FQGNSA. The CDR3 consists of 15 residues. The CDR3 reads CASSLGPGEYYGYTF. The CDR3 region has the DNA TGTGCCAGCAGCTTAGGCCCAGGGGAATATTATGGCTACACCTTC. The full variable domain, with the rest looked up from reference TRBV7-2 and TRBJ1-2, is GAGVSQSPSNKVTEKGKDVELRCDPISGHTALYWYRQSLGQGLEFLIYFQGNSAPDKSGLPSDRFSAERTGGSVSTLTIQRTQQEDSAVYLCASSLGPGEYYGYTFGSGTRLTVV.

This clone turned up a few times. The rearrangement links TRBV7-6 to TRBJ2-7; no definite D call. Trimming removed 6 bases at V and 5 bases at J, with 17 bases between. The V gene's germline CDR1 is SGHVS and CDR2 FNYEAQ. This CDR3 is built from 14 residues. Written as DNA, the CDR3 is TGTGCCAGCAGTGTCAAGGTTGGTGGCGACGAGCAGTACTTC. Amino acids: CASSVKVGGDEQYF.

The chain has TRBV5-4 and TRBJ2-6; D gene uncertain. V lost 4 bases, J lost 0 bases, and 11 bases lay in between. CDR3 length: 16 amino acids. CDR1 is SGHNT and CDR2 is YYREEE in the germline V gene (reference sequence). The CDR3 is CASSRVANSGANVLTF. In DNA, the CDR3 is TGTGCCAGCAGCCGGGTGGCAAACTCTGGGGCCAACGTCCTGACTTTC.

This rearrangement joins TRBV6-5 to TRBJ2-4, with D uncertain. The germline V gene has CDR1 MNHEY and CDR2 SVGAGI. Trimming pared 5 bases from V and 6 bases from J, leaving 11 bases between. This CDR3 is 13 amino acids long. Here the CDR3 reads CASSPPVGNIQYF. The CDR3 DNA reads TGTGCCAGCAGTCCACCGGTTGGAAACATTCAGTACTTC.

The chain has TRBV28 and TRBJ2-5, with 10 bases identical to TRBD1. The CDR3 extends over 15 amino acids. V lost 0 bases to trimming and J lost 7 bases; unmatched junction nucleotides: 5. CDR1 and CDR2 from the germline V gene are MDHEN and SYDVKM. CDR3 sequence (DNA): TGTGCCAGCAGTTTATGGGACAGGGGGTCTAGGACCCAGTACTTC. Translation: CASSLWDRGSRTQYF. Looking up the rest from reference TRBV28 and TRBJ2-5 gives the full variable domain: DVKVTQSSRYLVKRTGEKVFLECVQDMDHENMFWYRQDPGLGLRLIYFSYDVKMKEKGDIPEGYSVSREKKERFSLILESASTNQTSMYLCASSLWDRGSRTQYFGPGTRLLVL.

The rearrangement joins TRBV28 to TRBJ2-2; the D is unclear. The CDR3 sequence is 12 residues long. V was shortened by 6 bases and J by 5 bases, with 7 bases between the two germline ends. Per the germline V gene, CDR1 is MDHEN and CDR2 is SYDVKM. The CDR3: CASRRLTGELFF. In nucleotides, the CDR3 is TGTGCCAGCAGAAGATTAACCGGGGAGCTGTTTTTT. The full variable domain, rest sourced from reference TRBV28 and TRBJ2-2, is DVKVTQSSRYLVKRTGEKVFLECVQDMDHENMFWYRQDPGLGLRLIYFSYDVKMKEKGDIPEGYSVSREKKERFSLILESASTNQTSMYLCASRRLTGELFFGEGSRLTVL.

The chain is built from TRBV7-9 and TRBJ2-5; unclear D gene. The V gene lost 2 bases and the J gene lost 5 bases, with 9 bases spanning the gap. Germline-derived CDR1 and CDR2 are SEHNR and FQNEAQ (reference sequence). The length of the CDR3 is 13 residues. The CDR3 DNA reads TGTGCCAGCAGCTTACCCAGCCAGGAGACCCAGTACTTC. Amino acid sequence: CASSLPSQETQYF.

The chain couples TRBV30 to TRBJ2-3, with D perhaps TRBD2 (5 bases). This CDR3 has 13 amino acids. Looked up from germline, CDR1 is GTSNPN and CDR2 is SVGIG (reference sequence). V lost 1 base, J lost 0 bases, and 5 bases lay in between. CDR3 amino acids: CAWSGGSTDTQYF. CDR3 sequence (DNA): TGTGCCTGGAGTGGCGGGAGCACAGATACGCAGTATTTT.

This rearrangement joins TRBV19 to TRBJ2-1, with TRBD2 matching over 10 bases. Germline trimming cut 5 bases from V and 9 bases from J; bases unmatched to any gene: 10. CDR3 length: 15 residues. Germline CDR1 LNHDA, CDR2 SQIVND (reference sequence). This CDR3 is CASSPSAGGSGEQFF. The CDR3 nucleotides read TGTGCCAGTAGTCCCTCAGCGGGAGGGTCGGGTGAGCAGTTCTTC.

V usage is TRBV9 and J usage is TRBJ2-7; possible D gene TRBD1, 6 bases. The length of the CDR3 is 12 residues. The germline gives CDR1 SGDLS, CDR2 YYNGEE. Trimming left V 7 bases short and J 5 bases short, with 13 bases between. CDR3 residues: CASGGQSNEQYF. CDR3 nucleotides: TGTGCCAGCGGAGGACAGTCCAACGAGCAGTACTTC. The entire variable domain, with the rest obtained from reference TRBV9 and TRBJ2-7, is as follows: DSGVTQTPKHLITATGQRVTLRCSPRSGDLSVYWYQQSLDQGLQFLIQYYNGEERAKGNILERFSAQQFPDLHSELNLSSLELGDSALYFCASGGQSNEQYFGPGTRLTVT.